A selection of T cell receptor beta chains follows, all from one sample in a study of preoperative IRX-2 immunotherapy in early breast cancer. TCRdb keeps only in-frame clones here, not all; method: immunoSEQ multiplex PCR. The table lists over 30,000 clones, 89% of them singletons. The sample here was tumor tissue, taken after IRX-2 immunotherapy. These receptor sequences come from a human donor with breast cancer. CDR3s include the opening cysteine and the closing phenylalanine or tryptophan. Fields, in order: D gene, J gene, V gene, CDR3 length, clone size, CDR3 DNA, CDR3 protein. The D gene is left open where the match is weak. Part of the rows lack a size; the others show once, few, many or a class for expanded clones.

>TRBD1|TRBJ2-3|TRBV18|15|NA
TGTGCCAGCTCATCCCGCAGGGGGAATACAGATACGCAGTATTTT
CASSSRRGNTDTQYF
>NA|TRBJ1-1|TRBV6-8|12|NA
TGTGCCAGCAGCTATCGTGAGACTGAAGCTTTCTTT
CASSYRETEAFF
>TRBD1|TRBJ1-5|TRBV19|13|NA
TGTGCCAGTAGAACAGGGGTACGTCAGCCCCAGCATTTT
CASRTGVRQPQHF
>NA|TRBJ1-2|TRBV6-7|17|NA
TGTGCCAGCAGTCCTAACCTTTCTACGGGGGGAAACTATGGCTACACCTTC
CASSPNLSTGGNYGYTF
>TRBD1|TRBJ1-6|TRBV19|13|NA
TGTGCCAGTGGTGGACAGGGTGGTGCACCCCTCCACTTT
CASGGQGGAPLHF
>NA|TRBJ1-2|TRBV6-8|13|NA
TGTGCCAGCACCAGGGACACAATGGATGGCTACACCTTC
CASTRDTMDGYTF
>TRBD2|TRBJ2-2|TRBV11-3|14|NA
TGTGCCAGCATGAGCGGGGGTGACACCGGGGAGCTGTTTTTT
CASMSGGDTGELFF
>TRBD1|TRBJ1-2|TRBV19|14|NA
TGTGCCAGTAGCCCAGACAGGGGGCAAGGCGGCTACACCTTC
CASSPDRGQGGYTF
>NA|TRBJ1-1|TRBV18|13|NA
TGTGCCAGCTCACCCAAGATAGGCAATGAAGCTTTCTTT
CASSPKIGNEAFF
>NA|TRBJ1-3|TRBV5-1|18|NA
TGCGCCAGCAGCCCGGGACTCATCTCCTTCAGCTCTGGAAACACCATATATTTT
CASSPGLISFSSGNTIYF
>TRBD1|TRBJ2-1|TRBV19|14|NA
TGTGCCAGTAGTCTCCGGACAGGGCTGAATGAGCAGTTCTTC
CASSLRTGLNEQFF
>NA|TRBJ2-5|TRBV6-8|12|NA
TGTGCCAGCAAAGGATCTCTGGAGACCCAGTACTTC
CASKGSLETQYF
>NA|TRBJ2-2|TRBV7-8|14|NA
TGTGCCGGCAGGGAGTCGCCGAACACCGGAGAGCTGTTTTTT
CAGRESPNTGELFF
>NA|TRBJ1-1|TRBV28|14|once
TGTGCCAGCACACTAGCAGGGTTTGGCACTGAAGCTTTCTTT
CASTLAGFGTEAFF
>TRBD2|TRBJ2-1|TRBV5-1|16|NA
TGCGCCAGCAGGGCTCCTAGCGGGGGGGTCTTCAATGAGCAGTTCTTC
CASRAPSGGVFNEQFF
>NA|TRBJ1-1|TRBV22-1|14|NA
TGTGCCAGCAGTCTTGACAGAATGAACACTGAAGCTTTCTTT
CASSLDRMNTEAFF
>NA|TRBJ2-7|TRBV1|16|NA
TGCGCCAGCAGCCAAGATGGTGTAGCGGGAGGTTACGAGCAGTACTTC
CASSQDGVAGGYEQYF
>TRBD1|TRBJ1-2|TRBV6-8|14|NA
TGTGCCAGCAGTTACATGGACAGGGGATTTGGCTACACCTTC
CASSYMDRGFGYTF
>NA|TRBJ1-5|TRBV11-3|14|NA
TGTGCCAGCAGCTTAGGGGTTGGAGATCAGCCCCAGCATTTT
CASSLGVGDQPQHF
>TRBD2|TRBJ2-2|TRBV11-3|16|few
TGTGCCAGCAGCCCCGGACTAGCGGGAGTTATCGGGGAGCTGTTTTTT
CASSPGLAGVIGELFF
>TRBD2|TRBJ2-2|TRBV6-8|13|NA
TGTGCCAGCGGCGGGAGTTTGGCCGGGGAGCTGTTTTTT
CASGGSLAGELFF
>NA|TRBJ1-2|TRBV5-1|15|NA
TGCGCCAGCAGCTACCGGTCAAAAGGGGAGGATGGCTACACCTTC
CASSYRSKGEDGYTF
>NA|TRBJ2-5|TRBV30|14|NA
TGTGCCTGGAGTCGGGCGACGAGACAAGAGACCCAGTACTTC
CAWSRATRQETQYF
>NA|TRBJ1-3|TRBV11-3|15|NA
TGTGCCAGCAGCCGCACTGGTGGAGCTGGAAACACCATATATTTT
CASSRTGGAGNTIYF
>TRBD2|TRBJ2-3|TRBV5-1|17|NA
TGCGCCAGCAGCCTTGGGACTAGCCATTTTGACGCAGATACGCAGTATTTT
CASSLGTSHFDADTQYF
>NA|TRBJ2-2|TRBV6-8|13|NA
TGTGCCACTGAAGGGGAAGTCACCGGGGAGCTGTTTTTT
CATEGEVTGELFF
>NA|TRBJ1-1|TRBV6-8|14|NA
TGTGCCAGCAGTTATGGCAGATGGAACACTGAAGCTTTCTTT
CASSYGRWNTEAFF
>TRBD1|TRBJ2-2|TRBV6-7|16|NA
TGTGCCAGCAGTTATGTTGGGACAGGGCCCACCGGGGAGCTGTTTTTT
CASSYVGTGPTGELFF
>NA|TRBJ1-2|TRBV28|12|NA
TGTGCCAGCAGACAAAATGGGGGTGCGCACACCTTC
CASRQNGGAHTF
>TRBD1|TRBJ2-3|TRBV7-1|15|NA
TGTGCCAGCAGCTTAATACAGGGGACCACAGATACGCAGTATTTT
CASSLIQGTTDTQYF
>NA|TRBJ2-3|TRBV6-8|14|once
TGTGCCAGCATCAAGGACACCCGTGAGGATACGCAGTATTTT
CASIKDTREDTQYF
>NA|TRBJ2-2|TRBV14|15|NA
TGTGCCAGCAGCCTAAACTTCGGCTTCACCGGGGAGCTGTTTTTT
CASSLNFGFTGELFF
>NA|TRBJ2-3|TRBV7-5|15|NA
TGTGCCAGCAGCTTCCTGACTAGCGGCACAGATACGCAGTATTTT
CASSFLTSGTDTQYF
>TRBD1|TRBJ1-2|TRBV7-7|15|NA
TGTGCCAGCAGCTTTCTTCTCCAGGGGGTCTCCGGCTACACCTTC
CASSFLLQGVSGYTF
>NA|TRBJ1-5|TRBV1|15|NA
TGCGCCAGCAGCCAAGATGTCCAGTTCAATCAGCCCCAGCATTTT
CASSQDVQFNQPQHF
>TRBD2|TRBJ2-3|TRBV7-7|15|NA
TGTGCCAGCAGCTCGCTAGCGGGAAGCACAGATACGCAGTATTTT
CASSSLAGSTDTQYF
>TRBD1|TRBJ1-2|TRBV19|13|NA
TGTGCCAGTAGTACCCGACAGGGTCGTGGCTACACCTTC
CASSTRQGRGYTF
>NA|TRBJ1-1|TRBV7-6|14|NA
TGTGCCAGCAGCTTTTTGTCCTTCGGCACTGAAGCTTTCTTT
CASSFLSFGTEAFF
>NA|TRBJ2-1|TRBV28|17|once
TGTGCCAGCAGTTTAGCCTCAGGAGGAGGCTCCTACAATGAGCAGTTCTTC
CASSLASGGGSYNEQFF
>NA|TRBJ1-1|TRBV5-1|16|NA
TGCGCCAGCAGCTCCGGACGGGTTCGAGTGAACACTGAAGCTTTCTTT
CASSSGRVRVNTEAFF
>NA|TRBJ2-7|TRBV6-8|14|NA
TGTGCCAGCAGGCAACTAGCTTCGACCTACGAGCAGTACTTC
CASRQLASTYEQYF
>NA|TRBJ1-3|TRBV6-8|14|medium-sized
TGTGCCAGCAGTCATGACAGCTCTGGAAACACCATATATTTT
CASSHDSSGNTIYF
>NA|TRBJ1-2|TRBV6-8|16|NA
TGTGCCAGCAGTTACTCTCGGGCAGCCCTAAACTATGGCTACACCTTC
CASSYSRAALNYGYTF
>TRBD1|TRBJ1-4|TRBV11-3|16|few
TGTGCCAGCAGCTCGGGACAGTTAATAGGATGGGAAAAACTGTTTTTT
CASSSGQLIGWEKLFF
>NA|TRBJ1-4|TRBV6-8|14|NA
TGTGCCAGCAGTAAGGACGGAGCTAATGAAAAACTGTTTTTT
CASSKDGANEKLFF
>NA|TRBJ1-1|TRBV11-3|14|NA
TGTGCCAGCAGCTCTACGGACAGGAACACTGAAGCTTTCTTT
CASSSTDRNTEAFF
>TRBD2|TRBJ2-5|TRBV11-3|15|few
TGTGCCAGCAGCTTGGAGGGACTAAAACAAGAGACCCAGTACTTC
CASSLEGLKQETQYF
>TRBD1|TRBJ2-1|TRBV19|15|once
TGTGCCAGTAGTGGAGGGACAGGGGGGTACAATGAGCAGTTCTTC
CASSGGTGGYNEQFF
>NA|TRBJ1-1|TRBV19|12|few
TGTGCCAGTAAGGTACAGGGAGCTGAAGCTTTCTTT
CASKVQGAEAFF
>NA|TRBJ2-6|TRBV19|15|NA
TGTGCCAGTAGCCTACAGGGTACTGGGGCCAACGTCCTGACTTTC
CASSLQGTGANVLTF
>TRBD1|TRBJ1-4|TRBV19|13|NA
TGTGCCAGTAGTCGGACAGGGGTTTTGAATGCGATTTTT
CASSRTGVLNAIF
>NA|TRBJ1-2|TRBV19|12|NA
TGTGCCAGTAGTATAAGCGACTATGGCTACACCTTC
CASSISDYGYTF
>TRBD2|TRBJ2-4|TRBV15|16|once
TGTGCTAGCAGCCGGGAAGGGACTAGGGGTCCAAACATTCAGTACTTC
CASSREGTRGPNIQYF
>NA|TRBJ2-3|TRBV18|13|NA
TGTGCCAGCTCACCAGCCAGCACAGATACGCAGTATTTT
CASSPASTDTQYF
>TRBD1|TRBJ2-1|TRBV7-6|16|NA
TGTGCCAGCAGCTCCCCCAAGGGCAGGGGGTTGAATGAGCAGTTCTTC
CASSSPKGRGLNEQFF